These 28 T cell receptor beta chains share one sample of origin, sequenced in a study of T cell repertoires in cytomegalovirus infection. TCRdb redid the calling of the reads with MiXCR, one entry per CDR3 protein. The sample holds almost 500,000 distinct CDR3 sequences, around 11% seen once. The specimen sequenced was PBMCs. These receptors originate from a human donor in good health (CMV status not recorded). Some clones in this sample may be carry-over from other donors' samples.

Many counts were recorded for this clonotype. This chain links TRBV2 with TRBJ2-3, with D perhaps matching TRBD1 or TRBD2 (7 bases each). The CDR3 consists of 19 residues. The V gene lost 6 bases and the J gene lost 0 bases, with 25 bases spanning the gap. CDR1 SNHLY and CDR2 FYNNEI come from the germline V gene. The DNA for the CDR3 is TGTGCCAGCAGCCCACCAGGGGGGGTACTCCCCGGGAGCACAGATACGCAGTATTTT. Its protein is CASSPPGGVLPGSTDTQYF. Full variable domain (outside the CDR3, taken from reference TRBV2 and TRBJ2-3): EPEVTQTPSHQVTQMGQEVILRCVPISNHLYFYWYRQILGQKVEFLVSFYNNEISEKSEIFDDQFSVERPDGSNFTLKIRSTKLEDSAMYFCASSPPGGVLPGSTDTQYFGPGTRLTVL.

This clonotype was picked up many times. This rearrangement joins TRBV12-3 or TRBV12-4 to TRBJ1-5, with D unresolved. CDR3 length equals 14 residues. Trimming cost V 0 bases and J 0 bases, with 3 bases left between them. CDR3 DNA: TGTGCCAGCAGTTTAGCGCTTAGCAATCAGCCCCAGCATTTT. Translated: CASSLALSNQPQHF.

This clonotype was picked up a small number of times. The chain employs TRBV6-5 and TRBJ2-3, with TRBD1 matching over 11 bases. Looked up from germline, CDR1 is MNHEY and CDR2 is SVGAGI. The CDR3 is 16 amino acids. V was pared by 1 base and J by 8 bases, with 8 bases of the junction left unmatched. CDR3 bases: TGTGCCAGCAGTTACTGGACAGGGGGCCGCCAGGGTACGCAGTATTTT. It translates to CASSYWTGGRQGTQYF.

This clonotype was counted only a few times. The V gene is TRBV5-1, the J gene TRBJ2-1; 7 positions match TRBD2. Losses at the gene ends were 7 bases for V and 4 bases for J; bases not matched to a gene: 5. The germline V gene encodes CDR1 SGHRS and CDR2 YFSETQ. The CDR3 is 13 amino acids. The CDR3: CASGASGYNEQFF. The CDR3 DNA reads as TGCGCCAGCGGGGCTAGCGGATACAATGAGCAGTTCTTC.

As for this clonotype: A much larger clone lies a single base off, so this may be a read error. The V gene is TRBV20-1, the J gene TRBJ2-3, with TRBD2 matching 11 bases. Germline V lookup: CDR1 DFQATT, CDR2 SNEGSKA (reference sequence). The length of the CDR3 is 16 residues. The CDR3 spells CSSRPPLAGATDTQYF. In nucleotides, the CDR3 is TGCAGTTCTAGACCGCCACTAGCGGGAGCTACAGATACGCAGTATTTT.

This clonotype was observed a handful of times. The CDR3 coding sequence is TGTGCCAGCAGCCAAGCAATGGGGGACACTGAAGCTTTCTTT. This codes for CASSQAMGDTEAFF. The rearrangement joins TRBV4-2 to TRBJ1-1, with D maybe TRBD1 (5 bases). Germline CDR1 is LGHNA and CDR2 is YNFKEQ. The CDR3 length is 14 residues. Trimming shortened V by 1 base and J by 3 bases, and 9 bases separated the two germline ends.

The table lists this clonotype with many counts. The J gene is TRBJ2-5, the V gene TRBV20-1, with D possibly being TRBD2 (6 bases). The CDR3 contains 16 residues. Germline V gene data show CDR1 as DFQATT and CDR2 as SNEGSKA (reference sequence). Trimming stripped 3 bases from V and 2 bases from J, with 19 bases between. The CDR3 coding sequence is TGCAGTGCTAGTGTTCTGCGGGGAGGAGGGCAAGAGACCCAGTACTTC. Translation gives CSASVLRGGGQETQYF.

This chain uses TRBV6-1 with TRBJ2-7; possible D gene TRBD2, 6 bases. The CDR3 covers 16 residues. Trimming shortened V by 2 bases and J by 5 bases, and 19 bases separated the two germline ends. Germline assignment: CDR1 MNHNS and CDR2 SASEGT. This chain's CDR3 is CASSESMGGGTNEQYF. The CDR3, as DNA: TGTGCCAGCAGTGAAAGTATGGGAGGAGGAACAAACGAGCAGTACTTC.

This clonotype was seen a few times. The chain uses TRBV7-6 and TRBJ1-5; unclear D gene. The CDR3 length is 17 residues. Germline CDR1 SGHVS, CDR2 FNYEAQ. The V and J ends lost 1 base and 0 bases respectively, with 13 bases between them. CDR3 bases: TGTGCCAGCAGCTTAGAGGGCAGAGCCTATAGCAATCAGCCCCAGCATTTT. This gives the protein CASSLEGRAYSNQPQHF.

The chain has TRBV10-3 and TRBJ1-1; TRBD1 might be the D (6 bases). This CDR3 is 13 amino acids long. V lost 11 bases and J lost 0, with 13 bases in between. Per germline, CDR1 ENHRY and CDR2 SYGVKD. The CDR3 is CAVRRGVNTEAFF. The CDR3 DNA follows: TGTGCCGTAAGAAGGGGGGTGAACACTGAAGCTTTCTTT.

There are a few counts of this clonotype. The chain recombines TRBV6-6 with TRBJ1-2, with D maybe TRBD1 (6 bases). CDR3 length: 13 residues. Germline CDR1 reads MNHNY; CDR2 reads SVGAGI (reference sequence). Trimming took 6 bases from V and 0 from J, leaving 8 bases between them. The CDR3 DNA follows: TGTGCCAGCAGCGGACAGTCTAACTATGGCTACACCTTC. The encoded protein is CASSGQSNYGYTF.

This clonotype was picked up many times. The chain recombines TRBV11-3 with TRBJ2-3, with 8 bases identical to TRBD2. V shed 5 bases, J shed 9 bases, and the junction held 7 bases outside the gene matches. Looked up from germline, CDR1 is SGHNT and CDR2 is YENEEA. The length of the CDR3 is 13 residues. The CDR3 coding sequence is TGTGCCAGCAGCCTTTCGGGCGGGGGGACGCAGTATTTT. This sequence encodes CASSLSGGGTQYF.

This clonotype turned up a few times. The CDR3 region has the DNA TGTGCCAGCAGCCAAGCCACAGGGAGTGCGGGAGGGTACGAGCAGTACTTC. It encodes CASSQATGSAGGYEQYF. The J gene is TRBJ2-7, the V gene TRBV4-2, with 9 bases that match TRBD2. This CDR3 has 17 residues. With 1 base clipped from V and 4 bases from J, the junction kept 11 bases outside the gene matches. The germline gives CDR1 LGHNA, CDR2 YNFKEQ.

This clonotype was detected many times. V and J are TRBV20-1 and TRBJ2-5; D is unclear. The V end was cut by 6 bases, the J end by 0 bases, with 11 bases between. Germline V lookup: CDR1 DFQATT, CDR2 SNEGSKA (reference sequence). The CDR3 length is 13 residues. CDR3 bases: TGCAGTGCGGAATGGTCGTACCAAGAGACCCAGTACTTC. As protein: CSAEWSYQETQYF.

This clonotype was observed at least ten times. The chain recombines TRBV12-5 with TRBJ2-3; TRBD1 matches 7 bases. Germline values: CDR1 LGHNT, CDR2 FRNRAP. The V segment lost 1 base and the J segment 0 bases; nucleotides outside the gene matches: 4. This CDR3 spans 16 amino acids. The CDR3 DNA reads TGTGCTAGTGGTTTGGGGGACAGTACAAGCACAGATACGCAGTATTTT. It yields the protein CASGLGDSTSTDTQYF.

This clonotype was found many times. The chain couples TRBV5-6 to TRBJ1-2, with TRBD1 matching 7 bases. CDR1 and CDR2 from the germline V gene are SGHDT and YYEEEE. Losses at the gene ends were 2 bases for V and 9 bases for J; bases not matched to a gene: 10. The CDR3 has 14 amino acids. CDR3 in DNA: TGTGCCAGCAGCTTTTACAGGGGTCTAGTAAGCTACACCTTC. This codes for CASSFYRGLVSYTF.

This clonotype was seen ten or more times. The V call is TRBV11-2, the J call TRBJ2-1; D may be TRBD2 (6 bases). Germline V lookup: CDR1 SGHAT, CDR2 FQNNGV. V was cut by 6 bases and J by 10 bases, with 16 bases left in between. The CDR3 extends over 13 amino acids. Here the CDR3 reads CASRPLGRWEQFF. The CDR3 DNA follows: TGTGCCAGCAGGCCACTAGGGAGGTGGGAGCAGTTCTTC.

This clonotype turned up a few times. In DNA, the CDR3 is TGTGCCAGCAGCTTAAACGAAAACTATGGCTACACCTTC. Translating it yields CASSLNENYGYTF. This chain links TRBV7-4 with TRBJ1-2, with unresolved D. V lost 2 bases and J 2 bases, leaving 6 bases between the germline ends. The germline CDR1 and CDR2 sequences are SGHVT and SQSDAQ. This CDR3 has 13 amino acids.

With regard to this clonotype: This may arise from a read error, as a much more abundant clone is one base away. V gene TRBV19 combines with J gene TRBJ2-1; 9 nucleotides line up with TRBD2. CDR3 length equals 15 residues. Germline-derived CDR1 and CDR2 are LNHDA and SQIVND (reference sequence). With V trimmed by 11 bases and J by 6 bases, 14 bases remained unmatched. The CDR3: CAGTFSGRFGNEQFF. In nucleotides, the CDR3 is TGTGCCGGTACCTTCAGCGGGAGGTTCGGCAATGAGCAGTTCTTC. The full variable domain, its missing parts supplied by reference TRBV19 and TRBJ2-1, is DGGITQSPKYLFRKEGQNVTLSCEQNLNHDAMYWYRQDPGQGLRLIYYSQIVNDFQKGDIAEGYSVSREKKESFPLTVTSAQKNPTAFYLCAGTFSGRFGNEQFFGPGTRLTVL.

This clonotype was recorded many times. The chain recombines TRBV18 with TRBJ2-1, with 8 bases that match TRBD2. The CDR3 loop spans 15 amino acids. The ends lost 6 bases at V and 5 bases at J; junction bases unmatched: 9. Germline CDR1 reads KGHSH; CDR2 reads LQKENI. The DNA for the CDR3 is TGTGCCAGCTCCGCGGGAGTAGCGGGGAACAATGAGCAGTTCTTC. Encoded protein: CASSAGVAGNNEQFF.

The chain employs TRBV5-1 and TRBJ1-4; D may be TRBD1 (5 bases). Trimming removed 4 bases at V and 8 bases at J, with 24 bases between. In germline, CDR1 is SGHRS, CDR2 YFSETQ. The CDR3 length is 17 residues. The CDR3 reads CASSGRTLPKGSEKLFF. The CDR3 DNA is TGCGCCAGCAGCGGACGGACTCTTCCTAAGGGGTCGGAAAAACTGTTTTTT. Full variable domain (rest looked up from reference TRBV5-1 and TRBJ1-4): KAGVTQTPRYLIKTRGQQVTLSCSPISGHRSVSWYQQTPGQGLQFLFEYFSETQRNKGNFPGRFSGRQFSNSRSEMNVSTLELGDSALYLCASSGRTLPKGSEKLFFGSGTQLSVL.

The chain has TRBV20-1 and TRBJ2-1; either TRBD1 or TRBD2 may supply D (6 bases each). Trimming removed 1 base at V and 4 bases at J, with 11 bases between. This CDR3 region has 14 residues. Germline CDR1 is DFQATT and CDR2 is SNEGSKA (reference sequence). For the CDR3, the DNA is TGCAGTGCTAGAGGCGGGGACACGTACAATGAGCAGTTCTTC. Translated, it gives CSARGGDTYNEQFF.

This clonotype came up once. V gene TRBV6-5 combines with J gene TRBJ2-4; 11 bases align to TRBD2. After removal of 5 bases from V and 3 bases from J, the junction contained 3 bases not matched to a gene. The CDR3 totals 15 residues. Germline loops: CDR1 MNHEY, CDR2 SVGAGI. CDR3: CASSVSGRDKNIQYF. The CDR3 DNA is TGTGCCAGCAGTGTTAGCGGGAGGGACAAAAACATTCAGTACTTC.

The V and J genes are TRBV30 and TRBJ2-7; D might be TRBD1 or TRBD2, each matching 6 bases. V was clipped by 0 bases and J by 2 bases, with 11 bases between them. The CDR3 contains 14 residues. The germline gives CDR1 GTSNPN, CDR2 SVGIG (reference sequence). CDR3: CAWSVQGGPYEQYF. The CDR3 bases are TGTGCCTGGAGTGTACAAGGGGGGCCCTACGAGCAGTACTTC.

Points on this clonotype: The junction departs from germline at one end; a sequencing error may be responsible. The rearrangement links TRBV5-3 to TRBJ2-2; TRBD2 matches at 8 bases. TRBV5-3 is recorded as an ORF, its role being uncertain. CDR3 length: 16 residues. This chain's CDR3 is CASSLATSGNTGELFF. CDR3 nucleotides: TGTGCCAGCAGCTTGGCTACTAGCGGGAACACCGGGGAGCTGTTTTTT.

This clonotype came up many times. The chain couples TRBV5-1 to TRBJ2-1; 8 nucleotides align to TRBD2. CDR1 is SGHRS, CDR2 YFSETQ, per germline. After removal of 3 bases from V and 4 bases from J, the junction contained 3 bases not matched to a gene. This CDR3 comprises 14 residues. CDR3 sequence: CASSSLAGYNEQFF. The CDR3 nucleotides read TGCGCCAGCAGCTCCCTAGCGGGTTACAATGAGCAGTTCTTC.

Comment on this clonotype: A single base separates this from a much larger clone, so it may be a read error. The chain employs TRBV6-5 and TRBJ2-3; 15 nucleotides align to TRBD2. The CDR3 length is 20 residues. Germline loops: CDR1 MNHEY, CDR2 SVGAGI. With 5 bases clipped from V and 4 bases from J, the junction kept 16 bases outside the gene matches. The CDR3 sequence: CASSMGLAGGPYIIADTQYF. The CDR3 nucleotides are TGTGCCAGCAGTATGGGACTAGCGGGGGGCCCTTATATAATCGCAGATACGCAGTATTTT.

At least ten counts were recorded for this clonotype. CDR3: CASSEGGRDEKLFF. The CDR3 DNA reads TGTGCCAGCAGTGAAGGGGGGCGTGATGAAAAACTGTTTTTT. The chain employs TRBV6-1 and TRBJ1-4; D may be TRBD1 (6 bases). V was cut by 1 base and J by 6 bases, with 9 bases left in between. The CDR3 consists of 14 residues. CDR1 MNHNS and CDR2 SASEGT come from the germline V gene.